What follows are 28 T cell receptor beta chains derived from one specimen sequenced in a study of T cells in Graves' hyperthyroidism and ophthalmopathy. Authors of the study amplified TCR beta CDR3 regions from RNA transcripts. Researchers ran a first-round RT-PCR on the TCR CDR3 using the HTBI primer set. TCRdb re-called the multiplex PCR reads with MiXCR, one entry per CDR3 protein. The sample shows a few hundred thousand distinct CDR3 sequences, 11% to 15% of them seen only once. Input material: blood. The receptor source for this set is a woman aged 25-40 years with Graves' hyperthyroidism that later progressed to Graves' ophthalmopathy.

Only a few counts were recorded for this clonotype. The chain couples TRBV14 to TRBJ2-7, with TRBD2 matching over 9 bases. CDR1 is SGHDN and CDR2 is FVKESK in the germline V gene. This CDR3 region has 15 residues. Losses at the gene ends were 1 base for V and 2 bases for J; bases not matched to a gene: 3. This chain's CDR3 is CASSQGASGTYEQYF. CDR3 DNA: TGTGCCAGCAGCCAAGGGGCTAGCGGGACCTACGAGCAGTACTTC.

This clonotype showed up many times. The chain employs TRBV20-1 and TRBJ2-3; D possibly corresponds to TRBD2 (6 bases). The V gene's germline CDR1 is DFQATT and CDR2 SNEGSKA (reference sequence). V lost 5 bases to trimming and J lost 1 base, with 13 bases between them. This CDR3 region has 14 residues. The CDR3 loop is CSAGRASGTDTQYF. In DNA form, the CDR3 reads TGCAGTGCTGGGCGGGCTAGCGGCACAGATACGCAGTATTTT.

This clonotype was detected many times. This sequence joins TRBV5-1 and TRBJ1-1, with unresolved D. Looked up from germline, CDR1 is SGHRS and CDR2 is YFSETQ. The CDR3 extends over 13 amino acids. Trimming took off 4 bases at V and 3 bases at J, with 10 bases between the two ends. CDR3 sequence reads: CASSPSIDTEAFF. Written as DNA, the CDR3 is TGCGCCAGCAGCCCTTCGATAGACACTGAAGCTTTCTTT.

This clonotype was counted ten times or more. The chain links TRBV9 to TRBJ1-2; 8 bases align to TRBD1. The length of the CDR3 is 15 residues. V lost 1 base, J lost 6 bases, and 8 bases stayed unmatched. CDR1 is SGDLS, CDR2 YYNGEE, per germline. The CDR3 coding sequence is TGTGCCAGCAGCGTATATAGGGCAGGGGGCGATGGCTACACCTTC. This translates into CASSVYRAGGDGYTF. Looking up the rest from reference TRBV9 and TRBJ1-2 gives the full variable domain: DSGVTQTPKHLITATGQRVTLRCSPRSGDLSVYWYQQSLDQGLQFLIQYYNGEERAKGNILERFSAQQFPDLHSELNLSSLELGDSALYFCASSVYRAGGDGYTFGSGTRLTVV.

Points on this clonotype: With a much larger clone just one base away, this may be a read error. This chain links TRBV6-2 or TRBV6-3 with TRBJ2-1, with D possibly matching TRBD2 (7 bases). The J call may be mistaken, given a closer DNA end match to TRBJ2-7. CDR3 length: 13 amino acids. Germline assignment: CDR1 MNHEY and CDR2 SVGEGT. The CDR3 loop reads CASLSGDYNEQYF. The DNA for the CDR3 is TGTGCCAGCCTCTCAGGGGACTACAATGAGCAGTACTTC.

DNA for the CDR3: TGCGCCAGCAGCCAGTGGCGGGAGGGCCAGCACGAGCAGTACTTC. It codes for CASSQWREGQHEQYF. This chain joins TRBV4-1 and TRBJ2-7, with 9 bases matching TRBD2. The V gene's germline CDR1 is MGHRA and CDR2 YSYEKL. The CDR3 is 15 residues long. Losses at the gene ends were 3 bases for V and 5 bases for J; bases not matched to a gene: 8.

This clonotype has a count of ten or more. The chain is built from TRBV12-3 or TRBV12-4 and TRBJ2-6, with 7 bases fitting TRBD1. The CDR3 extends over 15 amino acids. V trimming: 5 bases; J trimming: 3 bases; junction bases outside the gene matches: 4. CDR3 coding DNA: TGTGCCAGCAGTCCTACAGGGGTTGGGGCCAACGTCCTGACTTTC. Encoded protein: CASSPTGVGANVLTF.

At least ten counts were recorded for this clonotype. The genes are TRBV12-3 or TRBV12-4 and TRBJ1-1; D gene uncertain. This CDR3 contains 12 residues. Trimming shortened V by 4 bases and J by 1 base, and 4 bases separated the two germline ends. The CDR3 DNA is TGTGCCAGCAGTTACCAGAACACTGAAGCTTTCTTT. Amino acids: CASSYQNTEAFF.

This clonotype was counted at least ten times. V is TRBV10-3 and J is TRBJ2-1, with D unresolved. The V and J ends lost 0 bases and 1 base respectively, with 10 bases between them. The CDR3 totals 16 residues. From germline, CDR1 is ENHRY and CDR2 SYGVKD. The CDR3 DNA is TGTGCCATCAGTGAGTCGAGTAGTAGGTCCTACAATGAGCAGTTCTTC. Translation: CAISESSSRSYNEQFF.

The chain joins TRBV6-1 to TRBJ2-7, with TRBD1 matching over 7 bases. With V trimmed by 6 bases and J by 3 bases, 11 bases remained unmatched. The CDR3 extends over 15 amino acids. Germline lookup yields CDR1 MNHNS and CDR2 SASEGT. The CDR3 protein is CASSPLRDSYYEQYF. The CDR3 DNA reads TGTGCCAGCAGCCCTCTAAGGGACAGTTACTACGAGCAGTACTTC.

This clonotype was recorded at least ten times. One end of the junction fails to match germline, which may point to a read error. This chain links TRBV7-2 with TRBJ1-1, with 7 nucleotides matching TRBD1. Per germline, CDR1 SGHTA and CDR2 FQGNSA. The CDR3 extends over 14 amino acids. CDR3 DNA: TGTGCCAGCAGCTACAGGGGTTTGAACACTAAAGCTTTCTTT. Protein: CASSYRGLNTKAFF.

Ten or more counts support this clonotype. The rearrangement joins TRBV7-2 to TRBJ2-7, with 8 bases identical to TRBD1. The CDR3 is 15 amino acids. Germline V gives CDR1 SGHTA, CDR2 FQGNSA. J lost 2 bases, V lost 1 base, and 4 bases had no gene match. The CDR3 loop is CASSLVGTGPYEQYF. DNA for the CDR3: TGTGCCAGCAGCTTAGTGGGGACAGGCCCCTACGAGCAGTACTTC.

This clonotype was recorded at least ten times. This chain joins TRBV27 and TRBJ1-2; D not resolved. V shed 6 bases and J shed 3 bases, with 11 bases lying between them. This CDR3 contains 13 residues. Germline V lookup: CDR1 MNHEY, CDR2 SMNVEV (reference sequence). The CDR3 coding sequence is TGTGCCAGCAGCCCGGGCAGCTACTATGGCTACACCTTC. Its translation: CASSPGSYYGYTF.

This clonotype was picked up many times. CDR3 sequence reads: CANYQGASYGYTF. CDR3 bases: TGTGCCAACTACCAGGGGGCCAGCTATGGCTACACCTTC. V is TRBV12-3 or TRBV12-4 and J is TRBJ1-2; TRBD1 matches at 8 bases. The CDR3 is 13 residues long. The trim removed 10 bases at V and 4 bases at J, leaving 8 bases unmatched.

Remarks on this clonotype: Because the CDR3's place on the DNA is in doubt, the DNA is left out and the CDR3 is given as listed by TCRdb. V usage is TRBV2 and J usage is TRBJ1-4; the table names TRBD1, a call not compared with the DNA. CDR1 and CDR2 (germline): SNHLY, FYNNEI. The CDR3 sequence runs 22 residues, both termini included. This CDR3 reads CASSEQGAKNIQYFGAGEKLFF.

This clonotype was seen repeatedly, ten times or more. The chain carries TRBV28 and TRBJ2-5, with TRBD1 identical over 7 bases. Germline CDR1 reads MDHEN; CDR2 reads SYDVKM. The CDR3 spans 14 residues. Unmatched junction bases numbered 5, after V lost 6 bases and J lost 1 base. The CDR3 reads CASSYGTVQETQYF. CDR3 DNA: TGTGCCAGCAGCTACGGGACAGTCCAAGAGACCCAGTACTTC.

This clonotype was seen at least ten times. The CDR3 reads CASSPQTGSPYEQYF. CDR3 coding DNA: TGTGCCAGCAGTCCTCAGACAGGGAGTCCCTACGAGCAGTACTTC. The rearrangement links TRBV27 to TRBJ2-7; TRBD1 aligns across 7 bases. The junction had 9 bases not matched to a gene; V was cut back by 5 bases and J by 2 bases. The length of the CDR3 is 15 residues. From germline, CDR1 is MNHEY and CDR2 SMNVEV (reference sequence).

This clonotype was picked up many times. The CDR3 region is CAISESGAGGVDEQYF. Here the CDR3 DNA reads TGTGCCATCAGTGAGTCGGGGGCGGGAGGCGTTGACGAGCAGTACTTC. V and J are TRBV10-3 and TRBJ2-7; 8 nucleotides match TRBD2. In germline, CDR1 is ENHRY, CDR2 SYGVKD. This CDR3 is 16 amino acids long. V was pared by 0 bases and J by 5 bases, with 9 bases of the junction left unmatched.

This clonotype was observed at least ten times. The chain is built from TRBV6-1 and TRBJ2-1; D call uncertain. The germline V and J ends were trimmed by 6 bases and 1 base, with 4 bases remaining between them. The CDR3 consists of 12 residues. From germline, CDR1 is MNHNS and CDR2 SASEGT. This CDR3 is CASRESYNEQFF. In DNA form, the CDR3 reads TGTGCCAGCAGGGAATCCTACAATGAGCAGTTCTTC.

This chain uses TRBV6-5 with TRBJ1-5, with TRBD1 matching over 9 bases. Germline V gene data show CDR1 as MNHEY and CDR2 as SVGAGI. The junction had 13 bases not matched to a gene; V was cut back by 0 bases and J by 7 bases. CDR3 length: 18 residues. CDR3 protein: CASSYSTSAGQGYQPQHF. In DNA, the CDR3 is TGTGCCAGCAGTTACTCGACATCAGCGGGACAGGGCTACCAGCCCCAGCATTTT.

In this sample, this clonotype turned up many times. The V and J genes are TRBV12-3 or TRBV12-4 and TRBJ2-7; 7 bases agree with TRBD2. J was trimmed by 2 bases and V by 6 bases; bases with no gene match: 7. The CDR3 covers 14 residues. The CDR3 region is CASSLTAGTYEQYF. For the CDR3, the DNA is TGTGCCAGCAGCCTCACAGCGGGAACCTACGAGCAGTACTTC.

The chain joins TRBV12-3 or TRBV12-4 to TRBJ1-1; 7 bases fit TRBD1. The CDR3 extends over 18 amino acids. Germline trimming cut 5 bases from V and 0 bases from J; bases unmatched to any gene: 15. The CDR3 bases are TGTGCCAGCAGTCACAGACAGGGTCCCCGAGATATGAACACTGAAGCTTTCTTT. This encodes CASSHRQGPRDMNTEAFF.

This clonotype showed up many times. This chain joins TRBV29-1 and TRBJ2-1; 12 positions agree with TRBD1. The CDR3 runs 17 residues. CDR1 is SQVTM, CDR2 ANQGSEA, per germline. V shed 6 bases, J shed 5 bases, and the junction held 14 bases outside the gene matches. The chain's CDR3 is CSVYSPGQGARNNEQFF. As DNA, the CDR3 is TGCAGCGTCTACAGCCCGGGACAGGGGGCGAGAAACAATGAGCAGTTCTTC.

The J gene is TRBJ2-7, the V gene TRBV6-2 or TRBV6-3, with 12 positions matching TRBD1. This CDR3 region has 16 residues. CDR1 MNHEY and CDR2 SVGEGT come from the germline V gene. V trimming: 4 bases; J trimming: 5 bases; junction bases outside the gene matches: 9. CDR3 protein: CASSSPVGTGGDEQYF. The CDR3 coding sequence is TGTGCCAGCAGTTCCCCAGTAGGGACAGGGGGCGACGAGCAGTACTTC.

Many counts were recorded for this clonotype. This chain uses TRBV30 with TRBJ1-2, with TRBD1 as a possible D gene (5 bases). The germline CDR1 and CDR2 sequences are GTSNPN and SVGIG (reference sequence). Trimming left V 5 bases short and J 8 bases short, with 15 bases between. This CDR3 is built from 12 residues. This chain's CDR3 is CAWFRDMEGYTF. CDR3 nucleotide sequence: TGTGCCTGGTTCAGGGATATGGAAGGCTACACCTTC.

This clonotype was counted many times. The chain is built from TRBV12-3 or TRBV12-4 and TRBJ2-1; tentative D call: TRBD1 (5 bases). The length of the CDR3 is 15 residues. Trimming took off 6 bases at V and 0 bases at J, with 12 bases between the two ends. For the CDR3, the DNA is TGTGCCAGCAGAACCGACAGCCGCTCCTACAATGAGCAGTTCTTC. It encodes CASRTDSRSYNEQFF.

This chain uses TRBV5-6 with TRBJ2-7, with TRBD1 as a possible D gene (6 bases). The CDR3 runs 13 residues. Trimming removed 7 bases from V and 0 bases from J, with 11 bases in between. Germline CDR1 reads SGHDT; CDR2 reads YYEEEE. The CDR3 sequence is CASWDTNSYEQYF. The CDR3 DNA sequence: TGTGCCAGCTGGGACACCAACTCCTACGAGCAGTACTTC. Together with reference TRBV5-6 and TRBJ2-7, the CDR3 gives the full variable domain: DAGVTQSPTHLIKTRGQQVTLRCSPKSGHDTVSWYQQALGQGPQFIFQYYEEEERQRGNFPDRFSGHQFPNYSSELNVNALLLGDSALYLCASWDTNSYEQYFGPGTRLTVT.

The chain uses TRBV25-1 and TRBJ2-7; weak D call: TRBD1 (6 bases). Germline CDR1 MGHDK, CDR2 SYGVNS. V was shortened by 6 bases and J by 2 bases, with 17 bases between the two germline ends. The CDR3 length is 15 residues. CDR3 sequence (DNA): TGTGCCAGCAGCGTGGGACATCCCGTCCCCTACGAGCAGTACTTC. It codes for CASSVGHPVPYEQYF.